What follows are 29 T cell receptor beta chains derived from one specimen sequenced in a study of regulatory T cells in long-lasting Graves disease (dated by TCRdb to 2020 to 2023). The receptor library was made with multiplex PCR. The reads were generated on an Illumina HiSeq 4000. CDR3 regions were amplified by Arm-PCR with iRepertoire HTBI primers to construct TCR beta libraries. Using fastp trimming at Q25 and MiXCR clonotype assembly, TCRdb reanalyzed the public sequencing data and kept in-frame beta chains. Rows with a matching CDR3 protein are joined into one entry that keeps the most common DNA and genes. This sample has a few hundred thousand distinct CDR3 sequences in its table, and approximately 22% of those were observed once. Around 13% of the sample goes to the ten largest clones. What the time point label conveys for this sample: persistent/refractory GD, antithyroid drugs over 5 years with positive TRAb. For both TCR sequencing and RNA sequencing, RNA was extracted from PBMCs using TRIzol.

Specimen: peripheral blood mononuclear cells (PBMCs), collected when the disease was refractory, from a patient treated with antithyroid drugs. Source of these receptors: a female donor with Graves disease.

The gene calls are TRBV3-1 and TRBJ2-5; TRBD2 matches 14 bases. This CDR3 contains 18 residues. Trimming took 1 base from V and 4 from J; bases not matched to a gene: 8. Germline CDR1 reads LGHDT; CDR2 reads YNNKEL (reference sequence). The CDR3 DNA is TGTGCCAGCAGCCAAGTGCCGGGACTAGCGGGAGAGGGAGAGACCCAGTACTTC. Its protein product is CASSQVPGLAGEGETQYF.

V usage is TRBV20-1 and J usage is TRBJ2-3, with a possible D match to TRBD2 (5 bases). V was cut by 3 bases and J by 1 base, with 11 bases left in between. The V gene's germline CDR1 is DFQATT and CDR2 SNEGSKA (reference sequence). This CDR3 comprises 14 residues. The CDR3 protein is CSASINGGTDTQYF. In DNA, the CDR3 is TGCAGTGCTAGCATTAACGGGGGCACAGATACGCAGTATTTT.

This clonotype has ten or more counts. The chain employs TRBV7-2 and TRBJ1-4; a possible D gene is TRBD1 (5 bases). The CDR3 spans 15 residues. V lost 5 bases and J lost 7, with 17 bases in between. CDR1 is SGHTA, CDR2 FQGNSA, per germline. CDR3 nucleotides: TGTGCCAGCAGCCAAAATACAGGTTCAGGTGAAAAACTGTTTTTT. Translating gives CASSQNTGSGEKLFF.

This clonotype was counted many times. V is TRBV28 and J is TRBJ1-1; no firm D call. The V gene's germline CDR1 is MDHEN and CDR2 SYDVKM. The CDR3 totals 13 residues. Trimming took off 7 bases at V and 1 base at J, with 10 bases between the two ends. The CDR3 nucleotides are TGTGCCAGCATCCTGGACTCGAACACTGAAGCTTTCTTT. Encoded protein: CASILDSNTEAFF.

The chain joins TRBV19 to TRBJ1-2; D is undetermined. V lost 5 bases to trimming and J lost 7 bases, with 11 bases between them. Germline lookup yields CDR1 LNHDA and CDR2 SQIVND (reference sequence). This CDR3 is 12 amino acids long. This CDR3 is CASSPRTTGYTF. Here the CDR3 DNA reads TGTGCCAGTAGTCCTAGGACCACTGGCTACACCTTC.

This clonotype was counted a few times. DNA for the CDR3: TGTGCCAGCAGCTTAGGGGACTGGGGCCAAGAGACCCAGTACTTC. This gives the protein CASSLGDWGQETQYF. The genes are TRBV7-9 and TRBJ2-5, with TRBD2 as a possible D gene (6 bases). The CDR3 loop spans 15 amino acids. Germline V lookup: CDR1 SEHNR, CDR2 FQNEAQ (reference sequence). V shed 1 base and J shed 1 base, with 10 bases lying between them.

This clonotype was seen a handful of times. The V gene is TRBV4-3, the J gene TRBJ1-3; the D is unclear. Germline V gene data show CDR1 as LGHNA and CDR2 as YSLEER. V lost 0 bases, J lost 4 bases, and 13 bases lay in between. CDR3 length: 16 amino acids. The CDR3 loop reads CASSQDKGNEGNTIYF. As DNA, the CDR3 is TGCGCCAGCAGCCAAGATAAAGGGAACGAGGGAAACACCATATATTTT.

This chain links TRBV20-1 with TRBJ2-7; TRBD1 aligns across 12 bases. The CDR3 sequence is 15 residues long. Germline V CDR1 and CDR2: DFQATT, SNEGSKA (reference sequence). J lost 6 bases, V lost 3 bases, and 9 bases had no gene match. For the CDR3, the DNA is TGCAGTGCTAGGGCTCCCGGGACAGGGGGCCCCGAGCAGTACTTC. It translates to CSARAPGTGGPEQYF.

The gene calls are TRBV7-9 and TRBJ2-1, with D tentatively TRBD2 (7 bases). Germline loops: CDR1 SEHNR, CDR2 FQNEAQ (reference sequence). V lost 5 bases, J lost 2 bases, and 19 bases lay in between. The CDR3 runs 17 residues. DNA of the CDR3: TGTGCCAGCAGCCCACGGGGGGACATAAATCCCTACAATGAGCAGTTCTTC. Translation gives CASSPRGDINPYNEQFF.

A single count supports this clonotype. One junction end disagrees with the germline gene, perhaps due to a read error. The chain has TRBV25-1 and TRBJ2-5, with 9 bases identical to TRBD2. Germline CDR1 is MGHDK and CDR2 is SYGVNS. The CDR3 has 17 residues. The CDR3 DNA reads TGTGCCGGCAGTGAATGGGTATTAGCGGGAGTTTTAGAGACCCAGTACTTC. Protein: CAGSEWVLAGVLETQYF.

This clonotype was found a few times. The chain couples TRBV5-1 to TRBJ1-2, with D hard to call. V shed 4 bases and J shed 2 bases, with 12 bases lying between them. Germline V gene data show CDR1 as SGHRS and CDR2 as YFSETQ. This CDR3 spans 14 amino acids. CDR3 sequence: CASSVDTVNYGYTF. The CDR3 nucleotides are TGCGCCAGCAGCGTTGACACCGTAAACTATGGCTACACCTTC.

The sample holds many counts of this clonotype. The chain uses TRBV29-1 and TRBJ2-7, with a possible D match to TRBD1 (6 bases). The germline V gene encodes CDR1 SQVTM and CDR2 ANQGSEA. With 4 bases removed from V and 6 bases from J, the gap between germline ends came to 13 bases. The CDR3 is 12 amino acids. This CDR3 reads CSVVQGRTEQYF. CDR3 sequence (DNA): TGCAGCGTTGTACAGGGAAGGACCGAGCAGTACTTC.

This clonotype occurred a few times. V gene TRBV20-1 combines with J gene TRBJ2-7; 7 bases map to TRBD2. The CDR3 totals 15 residues. Germline V CDR1 and CDR2: DFQATT, SNEGSKA (reference sequence). Trimming cost V 6 bases and J 4 bases; bases outside gene matches: 15. This CDR3 reads CSAPSPVLAEYEQYF. The CDR3 bases are TGCAGTGCCCCCAGCCCGGTTCTAGCGGAATACGAGCAGTACTTC.

V is TRBV4-3 and J is TRBJ2-2; TRBD2 matches 7 bases. Germline lookup yields CDR1 LGHNA and CDR2 YSLEER. V shed 3 bases, J shed 4 bases, and the junction held 2 bases outside the gene matches. The CDR3 is made up of 14 amino acids. The CDR3 DNA reads as TGCGCCAGCAGCCACGGGGGGACCACCGGGGAGCTGTTTTTT. The encoded protein is CASSHGGTTGELFF.

The V gene is TRBV7-9, the J gene TRBJ1-2; tentative D call: TRBD1 (5 bases). CDR1 is SEHNR, CDR2 FQNEAQ, per germline (reference sequence). The CDR3 spans 17 residues. Deletions cut 8 bases from V and 4 bases from J, with 26 bases between. CDR3 nucleotides: TGTGCCAGCTTCCAGCAGCTGGAGCGTTCAGGGATCTATGGCTACACCTTC. Its translation: CASFQQLERSGIYGYTF.

The chain joins TRBV6-1 to TRBJ1-5; a possible D gene is TRBD1 (6 bases). The ends were cut back, 4 bases at V and 0 bases at J, with 16 bases in the middle. This CDR3 contains 17 residues. Germline V CDR1 and CDR2: MNHNS, SASEGT. DNA for the CDR3: TGTGCCAGCAGTGCTGCCGGGACAAGCAATAGCAATCAGCCCCAGCATTTT. Residues: CASSAAGTSNSNQPQHF.

This clonotype has just a few counts. This chain joins TRBV6-5 and TRBJ1-5, with D possibly matching TRBD1 (6 bases). This CDR3 has 15 residues. Germline V gene data show CDR1 as MNHEY and CDR2 as SVGAGI. V lost 0 bases and J 5 bases, leaving 11 bases between the germline ends. The chain's CDR3 is CASSYSDSPDQPQHF. The CDR3 DNA reads as TGTGCCAGCAGTTACTCGGACAGTCCCGATCAGCCCCAGCATTTT.

The chain links TRBV7-2 to TRBJ2-5; D gene ambiguous. V was pared by 2 bases and J by 5 bases, with 9 bases between. The CDR3 spans 13 residues. Germline V gene lookup returns CDR1 SGHTA and CDR2 FQGNSA. The CDR3 region is CASSLTLLETQYF. The CDR3 DNA sequence: TGTGCCAGCAGCTTAACTCTTCTGGAGACCCAGTACTTC.

V and J are TRBV4-1 and TRBJ1-2; no clear D gene. CDR3 length: 15 residues. Germline-derived CDR1 and CDR2 are MGHRA and YSYEKL. V lost 2 bases and J lost 4, with 14 bases in between. CDR3: CASSQRGGLSYGYTF. CDR3 nucleotide sequence: TGCGCCAGCAGCCAACGAGGAGGGCTGTCCTATGGCTACACCTTC.

This clonotype was counted only a few times. The chain links TRBV30 to TRBJ1-2; D gene uncertain. CDR3 length: 12 amino acids. Germline V gene lookup returns CDR1 GTSNPN and CDR2 SVGIG (reference sequence). Trimming stripped 3 bases from V and 8 bases from J, with 13 bases between. The CDR3 here is CAWRSPSRGYTF. CDR3 in DNA: TGTGCCTGGAGATCCCCCTCCAGGGGCTACACCTTC.

This clonotype has just a few counts. This chain uses TRBV12-3 or TRBV12-4 with TRBJ2-1, with D unclear. V gave up 1 base and J gave up 4 bases, with 11 bases separating them. The CDR3 contains 15 residues. As DNA, the CDR3 is TGTGCCAGCAGTTTAGAACTTCAGGTGTACAATGAGCAGTTCTTC. It translates to CASSLELQVYNEQFF.

This clonotype was seen a few times. This chain links TRBV29-1 with TRBJ2-7; no clear D gene. The germline V and J ends were trimmed by 5 bases and 6 bases, with 17 bases remaining between them. CDR3 size: 13 residues. The V gene's germline CDR1 is SQVTM and CDR2 ANQGSEA. CDR3 coding DNA: TGCAGCGTTTTAGTTTCCACAGACGGCGAGCAGTACTTC. It specifies CSVLVSTDGEQYF.

This clonotype was recorded at least ten times. The chain links TRBV28 to TRBJ2-4, with D possibly matching TRBD1 (6 bases). The V and J ends lost 4 bases and 7 bases respectively, with 20 bases between them. This CDR3 has 16 residues. Germline CDR1 and CDR2: MDHEN and SYDVKM. CDR3 amino acids: CASSSQGTPMGNIQYF. DNA for the CDR3: TGTGCCAGCAGTTCACAGGGTACACCTATGGGGAACATTCAGTACTTC.

This clonotype appeared many times. This sequence joins TRBV27 and TRBJ2-5; maybe TRBD2 (5 bases). V lost 6 bases, J lost 2 bases, and 10 bases lay in between. CDR3 length: 13 amino acids. From germline, CDR1 is MNHEY and CDR2 SMNVEV (reference sequence). Here the CDR3 reads CASSFGGQETQYF. CDR3 DNA: TGTGCCAGCAGCTTTGGAGGACAAGAGACCCAGTACTTC.

This rearrangement joins TRBV2 to TRBJ1-5; a possible D gene is TRBD1 (5 bases). CDR3 length equals 12 residues. Per germline, CDR1 SNHLY and CDR2 FYNNEI. V was cut by 11 bases and J by 7 bases, with 15 bases left in between. The CDR3 loop reads CASKVGAQPQHF. The CDR3 DNA reads TGTGCCTCCAAAGTCGGGGCACAGCCCCAGCATTTT.

As to this clonotype: This is likely a read error, given that the CDR3 carries no conserved phenylalanine or tryptophan at its end. The J gene is TRBJ2-5, the V gene TRBV20-1, with D possibly being TRBD1 or TRBD2 (5 bases each). This CDR3 spans 18 amino acids. CDR1 and CDR2 (germline): DFQATT, SNEGSKA (reference sequence). The chain's CDR3 is CSVTWFSARDAGGETQYL. For the CDR3, the DNA is TGCAGCGTAACCTGGTTTTCGGCCAGGGACGCCGGCGGGGAGACCCAGTACCTC.

This clonotype was seen repeatedly, ten times or more. The junction does not match germline at one end; this may be a read error. The rearrangement uses TRBV5-1 and TRBJ2-7; TRBD2 matches at 8 bases. This CDR3 comprises 13 residues. Germline assignment: CDR1 SGHRS and CDR2 YFSETQ. CDR3 bases: TGTGCCAGCAGCTCCGGGACTAGTTACGAGCAGTACTTC. Protein product: CASSSGTSYEQYF.

This clonotype was recorded a few times. A much larger clone lies one base from this, so it may be a read error. CDR3 residues: CANSSPGLAGGRNNEQYF. The DNA of the CDR3 is TGTGCCAACAGCTCACCGGGACTAGCGGGAGGGAGGAACAACGAGCAGTACTTC. The gene calls are TRBV7-2 and TRBJ2-7, with 16 bases identical to TRBD2. The CDR3 is made up of 18 amino acids. Looked up from germline, CDR1 is SGHTA and CDR2 is FQGNSA.

This chain uses TRBV19 with TRBJ2-1; TRBD2 aligns across 8 bases. The CDR3 loop spans 14 amino acids. The junction had 5 bases not matched to a gene; V was cut back by 5 bases and J by 5 bases. CDR1 is LNHDA, CDR2 SQIVND, per germline (reference sequence). DNA for the CDR3: TGTGCCAGTAGTCAAGCGGGAGAGGACAATGAGCAGTTCTTC. Translation gives CASSQAGEDNEQFF.